This T cell receptor beta chain was sequenced for a study of OX40 agonist ivuxolimab in advanced cancers. The protocol was immunoSEQ multiplex PCR, while the TCRdb copy is restricted to in-frame clones and leaves out a portion. The data show fewer than 30,000 clones, around 86% seen once. Study outcomes and limitations: Expanded clones were, on average, more numerous among CD8+ T cells than CD4+.

Trimming pared 0 bases from V and 3 bases from J, leaving 6 bases between. CDR1 and CDR2 (germline): MGHRA, YSYEKL. The CDR3 runs 13 residues. As for this clone: Its antigen is still unknown.

Here the sequenced sample was CD4+ or CD8+ T cells sorted from blood, taken in a trial of the OX40 agonist ivuxolimab. The receptor comes from an adult with an advanced solid tumor such as melanoma, head and neck, liver or kidney cancer. The J gene is TRBJ2-7, the V gene TRBV4-1; D gene ambiguous. As DNA, the CDR3 is TGCGCCAGCAGCCAAGAAACCCTCTACGAGCAGTACTTC. This translates into CASSQETLYEQYF.